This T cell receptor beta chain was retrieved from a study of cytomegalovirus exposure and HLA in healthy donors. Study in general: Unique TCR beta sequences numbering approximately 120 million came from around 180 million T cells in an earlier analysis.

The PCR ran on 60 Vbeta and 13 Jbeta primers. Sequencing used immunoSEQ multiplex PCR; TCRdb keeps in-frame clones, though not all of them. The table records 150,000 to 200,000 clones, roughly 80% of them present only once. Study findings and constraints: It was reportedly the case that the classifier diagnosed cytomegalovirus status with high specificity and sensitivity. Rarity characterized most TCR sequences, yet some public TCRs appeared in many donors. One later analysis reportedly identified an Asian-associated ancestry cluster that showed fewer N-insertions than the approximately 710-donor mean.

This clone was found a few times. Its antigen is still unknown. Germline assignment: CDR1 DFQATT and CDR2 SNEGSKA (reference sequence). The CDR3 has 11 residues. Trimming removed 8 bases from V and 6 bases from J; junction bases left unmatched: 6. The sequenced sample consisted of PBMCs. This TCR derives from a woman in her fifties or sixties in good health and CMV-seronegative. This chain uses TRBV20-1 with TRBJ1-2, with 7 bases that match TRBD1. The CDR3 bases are TGCAGTCTAAGCACAGGGGATGGCTACACCTTC. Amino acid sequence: CSLSTGDGYTF.